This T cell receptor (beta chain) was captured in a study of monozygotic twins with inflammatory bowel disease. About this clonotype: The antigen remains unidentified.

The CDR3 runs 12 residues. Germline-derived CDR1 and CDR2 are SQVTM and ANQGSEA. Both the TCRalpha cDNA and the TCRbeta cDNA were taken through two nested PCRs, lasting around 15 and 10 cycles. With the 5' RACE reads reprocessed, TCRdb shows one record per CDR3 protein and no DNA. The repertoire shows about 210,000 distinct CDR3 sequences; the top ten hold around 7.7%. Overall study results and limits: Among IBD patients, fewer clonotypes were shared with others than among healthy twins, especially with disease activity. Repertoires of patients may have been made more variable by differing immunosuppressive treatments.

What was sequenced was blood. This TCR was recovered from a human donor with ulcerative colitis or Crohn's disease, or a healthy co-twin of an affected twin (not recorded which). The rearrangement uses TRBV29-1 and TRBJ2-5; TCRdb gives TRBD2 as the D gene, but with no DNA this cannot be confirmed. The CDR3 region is CSVGPNTETQYF. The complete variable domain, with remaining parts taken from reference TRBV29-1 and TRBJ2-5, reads SAVISQKPSRDICQRGTSLTIQCQVDSQVTMMFWYRQQPGQSLTLIATANQGSEATYESGFVIDKFPISRPNLTFSTLTVSNMSPEDSSIYLCSVGPNTETQYFGPGTRLLVL.